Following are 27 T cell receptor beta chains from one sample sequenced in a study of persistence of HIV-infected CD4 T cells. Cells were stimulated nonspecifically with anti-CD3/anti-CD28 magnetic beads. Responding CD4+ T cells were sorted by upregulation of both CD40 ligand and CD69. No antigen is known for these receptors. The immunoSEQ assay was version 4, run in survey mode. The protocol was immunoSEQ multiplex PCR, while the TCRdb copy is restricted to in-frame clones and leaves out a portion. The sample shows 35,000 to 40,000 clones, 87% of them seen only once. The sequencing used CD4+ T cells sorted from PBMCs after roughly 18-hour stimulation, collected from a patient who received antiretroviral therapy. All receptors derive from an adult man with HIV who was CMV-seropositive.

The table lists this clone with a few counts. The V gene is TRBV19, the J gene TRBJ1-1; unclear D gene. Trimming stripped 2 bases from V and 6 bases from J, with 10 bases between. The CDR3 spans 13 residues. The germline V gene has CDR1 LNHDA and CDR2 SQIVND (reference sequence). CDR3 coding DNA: TGTGCCAGTAGTATATACCCGGGGTCTGAAGCTTTCTTT. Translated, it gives CASSIYPGSEAFF. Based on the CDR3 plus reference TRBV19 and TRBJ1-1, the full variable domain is DGGITQSPKYLFRKEGQNVTLSCEQNLNHDAMYWYRQDPGQGLRLIYYSQIVNDFQKGDIAEGYSVSREKKESFPLTVTSAQKNPTAFYLCASSIYPGSEAFFGQGTRLTVV.

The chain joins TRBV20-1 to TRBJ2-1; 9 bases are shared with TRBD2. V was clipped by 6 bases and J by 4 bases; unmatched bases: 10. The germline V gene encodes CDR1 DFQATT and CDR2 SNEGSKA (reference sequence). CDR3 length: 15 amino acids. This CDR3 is CSASDPSGDYNEQFF. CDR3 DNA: TGCAGTGCGAGTGACCCTAGCGGGGATTACAATGAGCAGTTCTTC.

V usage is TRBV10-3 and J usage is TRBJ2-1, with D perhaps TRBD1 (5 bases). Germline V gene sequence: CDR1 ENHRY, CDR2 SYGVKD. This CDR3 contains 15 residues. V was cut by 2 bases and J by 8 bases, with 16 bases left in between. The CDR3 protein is CAISEGQGIGDEQFF. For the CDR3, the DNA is TGTGCCATCAGTGAGGGGCAGGGAATCGGCGATGAGCAGTTCTTC.

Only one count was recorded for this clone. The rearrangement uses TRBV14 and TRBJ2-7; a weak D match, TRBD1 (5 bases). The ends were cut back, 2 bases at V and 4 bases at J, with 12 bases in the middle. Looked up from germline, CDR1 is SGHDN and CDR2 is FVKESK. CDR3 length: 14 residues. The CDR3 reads CASSQLFTGYEQYF. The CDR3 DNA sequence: TGTGCCAGCAGCCAATTATTTACAGGTTACGAGCAGTACTTC.

The CDR3 coding sequence is TGTGCCAGCAGCCCCTATTCACAGGGACCTCCTATCCACAATGAGCAGTTCTTC. Protein sequence: CASSPYSQGPPIHNEQFF. The chain links TRBV3-1 (or the pseudogene TRBV3-2) to TRBJ2-1; weak D call: TRBD1 (6 bases). Germline V lookup: CDR1 LGHDT, CDR2 YNNKEL (reference sequence). This CDR3 has 18 amino acids. With 4 bases removed from V and 5 bases from J, the gap between germline ends came to 24 bases.

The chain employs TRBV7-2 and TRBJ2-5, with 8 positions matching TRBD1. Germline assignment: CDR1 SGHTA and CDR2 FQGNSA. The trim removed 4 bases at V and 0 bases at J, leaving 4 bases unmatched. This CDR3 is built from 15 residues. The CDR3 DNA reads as TGTGCCAGCAGCTACGGACAGGGATACCAAGAGACCCAGTACTTC. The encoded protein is CASSYGQGYQETQYF.

The CDR3 reads CASSLRSFPNTGELFF. Written as DNA, the CDR3 is TGTGCCAGCAGCTTAAGGTCCTTTCCGAACACCGGGGAGCTGTTTTTT. The genes are TRBV7-9 and TRBJ2-2; D unresolved. The CDR3 has 16 residues. Trimming pared 2 bases from V and 0 bases from J, leaving 10 bases between. CDR1 is SEHNR, CDR2 FQNEAQ, per germline (reference sequence).

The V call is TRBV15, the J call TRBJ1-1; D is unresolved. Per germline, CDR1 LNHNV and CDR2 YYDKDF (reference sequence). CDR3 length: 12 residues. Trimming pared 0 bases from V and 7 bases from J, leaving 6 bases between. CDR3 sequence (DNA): TGTGCCACCAGCAGAGAATTGCGTGAAGCTTTCTTT. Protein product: CATSRELREAFF.

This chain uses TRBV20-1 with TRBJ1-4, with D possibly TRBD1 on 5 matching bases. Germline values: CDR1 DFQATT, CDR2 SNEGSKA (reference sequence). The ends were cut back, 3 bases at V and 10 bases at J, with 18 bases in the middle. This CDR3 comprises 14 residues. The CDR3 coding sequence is TGCAGTGCTAGTTTGGGCCTCCTTGGGGGAAAACTGTTTTTT. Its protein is CSASLGLLGGKLFF.

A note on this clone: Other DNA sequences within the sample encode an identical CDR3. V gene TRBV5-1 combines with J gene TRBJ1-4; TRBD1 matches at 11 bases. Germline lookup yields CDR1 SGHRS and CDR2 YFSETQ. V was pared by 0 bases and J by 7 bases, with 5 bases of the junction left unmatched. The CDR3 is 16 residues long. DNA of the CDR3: TGCGCCAGCAGCTTGGCCGTCGGGACAGGGGGTGAAAAACTGTTTTTT. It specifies CASSLAVGTGGEKLFF.

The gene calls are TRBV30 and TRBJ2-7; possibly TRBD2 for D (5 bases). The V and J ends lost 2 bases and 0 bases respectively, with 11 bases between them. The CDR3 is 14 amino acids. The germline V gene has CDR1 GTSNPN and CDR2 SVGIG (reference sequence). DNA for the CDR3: TGTGCCTGGAGTCGCGGGTTCAGCTCCTACGAGCAGTACTTC. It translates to CAWSRGFSSYEQYF.

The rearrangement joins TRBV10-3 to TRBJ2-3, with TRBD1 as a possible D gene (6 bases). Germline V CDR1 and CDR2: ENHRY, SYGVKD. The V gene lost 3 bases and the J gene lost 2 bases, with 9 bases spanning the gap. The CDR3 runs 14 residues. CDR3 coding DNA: TGTGCCATCAGTGACCAGGGGTTCACAGATACGCAGTATTTT. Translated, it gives CAISDQGFTDTQYF.

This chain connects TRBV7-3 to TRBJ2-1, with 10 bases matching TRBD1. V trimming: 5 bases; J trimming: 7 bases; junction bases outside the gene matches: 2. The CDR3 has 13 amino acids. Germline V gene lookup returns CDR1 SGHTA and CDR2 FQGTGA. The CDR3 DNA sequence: TGTGCCAGCAGCCGGGACAGGGGAAATGAGCAGTTCTTC. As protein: CASSRDRGNEQFF. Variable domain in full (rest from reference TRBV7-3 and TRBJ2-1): GAGVSQTPSNKVTEKGKYVELRCDPISGHTALYWYRQSLGQGPEFLIYFQGTGAADDSGLPNDRFFAVRPEGSVSTLKIQRTERGDSAVYLCASSRDRGNEQFFGPGTRLTVL.

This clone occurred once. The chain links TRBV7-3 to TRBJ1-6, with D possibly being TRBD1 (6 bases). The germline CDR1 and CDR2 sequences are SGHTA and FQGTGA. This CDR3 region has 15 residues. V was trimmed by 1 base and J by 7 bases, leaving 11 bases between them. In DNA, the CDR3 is TGTGCCAGCAGCTTAAAAGGGACACTAAATTCACCCCTCCACTTT. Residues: CASSLKGTLNSPLHF.

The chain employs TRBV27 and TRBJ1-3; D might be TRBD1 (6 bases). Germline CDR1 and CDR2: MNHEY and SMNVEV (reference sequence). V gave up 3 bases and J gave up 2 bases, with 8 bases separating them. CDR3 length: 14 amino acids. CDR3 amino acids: CASSFRGPGNTIYF. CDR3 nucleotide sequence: TGTGCCAGCAGTTTCAGGGGCCCTGGAAACACCATATATTTT.

The CDR3 is CASSDIDRARRGTEAFF. The CDR3 coding sequence is TGTGCCAGCAGCGACATCGACAGGGCGCGCAGAGGCACTGAAGCTTTCTTT. This chain uses TRBV5-8 with TRBJ1-1; TRBD1 agrees at 7 bases. Germline CDR1 is SGHTS and CDR2 is YDEGEE. CDR3 length: 17 amino acids. Germline trimming cut 4 bases from V and 4 bases from J; bases unmatched to any gene: 16.

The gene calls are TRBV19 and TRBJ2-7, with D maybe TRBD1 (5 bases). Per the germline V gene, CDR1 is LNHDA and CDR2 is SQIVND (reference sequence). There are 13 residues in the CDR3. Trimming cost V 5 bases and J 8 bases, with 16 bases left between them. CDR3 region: CASSVNKGLKQYF. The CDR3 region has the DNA TGTGCCAGTAGTGTAAATAAGGGGCTTAAGCAGTACTTC.

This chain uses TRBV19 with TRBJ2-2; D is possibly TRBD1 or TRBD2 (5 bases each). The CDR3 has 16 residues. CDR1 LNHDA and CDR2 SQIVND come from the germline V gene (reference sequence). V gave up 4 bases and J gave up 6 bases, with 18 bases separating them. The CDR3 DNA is TGTGCCAGTAGTAAACCTCGGGGCCTCCGCCCCGGGGAGCTGTTTTTT. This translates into CASSKPRGLRPGELFF.

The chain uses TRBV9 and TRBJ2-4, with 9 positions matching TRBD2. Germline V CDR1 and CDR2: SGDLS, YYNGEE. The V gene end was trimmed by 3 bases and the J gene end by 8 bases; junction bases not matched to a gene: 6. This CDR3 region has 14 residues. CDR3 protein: CASSGGGAEYIQYF. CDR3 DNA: TGTGCCAGCAGCGGCGGGGGGGCCGAGTACATTCAGTACTTC.

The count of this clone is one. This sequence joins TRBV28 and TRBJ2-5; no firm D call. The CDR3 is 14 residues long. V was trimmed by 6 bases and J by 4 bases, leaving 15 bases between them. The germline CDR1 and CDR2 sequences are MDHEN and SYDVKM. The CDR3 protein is CASRPDGSPETQYF. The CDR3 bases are TGTGCCAGCAGGCCCGATGGGTCCCCAGAGACCCAGTACTTC.

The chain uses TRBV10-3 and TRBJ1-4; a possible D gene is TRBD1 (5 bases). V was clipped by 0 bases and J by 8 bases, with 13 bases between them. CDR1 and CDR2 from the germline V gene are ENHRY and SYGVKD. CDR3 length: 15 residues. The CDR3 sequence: CAISESRQGGEKLFF. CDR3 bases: TGTGCCATCAGTGAGTCGCGTCAGGGTGGCGAAAAACTGTTTTTT.

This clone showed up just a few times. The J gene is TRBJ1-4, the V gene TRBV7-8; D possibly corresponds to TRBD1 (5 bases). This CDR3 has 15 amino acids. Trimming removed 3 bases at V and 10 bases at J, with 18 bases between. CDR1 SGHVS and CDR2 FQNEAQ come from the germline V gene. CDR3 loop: CASSFRDGVDGKLFF. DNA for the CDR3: TGTGCCAGCAGCTTTCGGGACGGGGTCGATGGAAAACTGTTTTTT.

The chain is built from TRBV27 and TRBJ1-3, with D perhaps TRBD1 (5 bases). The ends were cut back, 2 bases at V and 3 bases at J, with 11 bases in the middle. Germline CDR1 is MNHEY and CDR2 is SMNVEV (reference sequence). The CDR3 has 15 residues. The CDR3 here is CASSLRGEGGNTIYF. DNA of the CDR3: TGTGCCAGCAGTTTAAGGGGCGAAGGTGGAAACACCATATATTTT.

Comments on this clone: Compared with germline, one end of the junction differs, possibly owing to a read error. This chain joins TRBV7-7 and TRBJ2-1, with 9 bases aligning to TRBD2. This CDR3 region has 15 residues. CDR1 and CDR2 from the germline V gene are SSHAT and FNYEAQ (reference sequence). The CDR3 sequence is CASSFGLARYNEQFF. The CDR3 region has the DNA TGTGCTAGCAGCTTCGGACTAGCGAGGTACAATGAGCAGTTCTTC.

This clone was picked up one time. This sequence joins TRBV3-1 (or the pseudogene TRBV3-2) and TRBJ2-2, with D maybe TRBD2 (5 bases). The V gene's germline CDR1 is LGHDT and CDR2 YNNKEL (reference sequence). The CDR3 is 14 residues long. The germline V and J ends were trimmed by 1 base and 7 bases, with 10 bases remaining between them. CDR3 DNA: TGTGCCAGCAGCCAAGGGAGGAAAAACGGGGAGCTGTTTTTT. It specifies CASSQGRKNGELFF.

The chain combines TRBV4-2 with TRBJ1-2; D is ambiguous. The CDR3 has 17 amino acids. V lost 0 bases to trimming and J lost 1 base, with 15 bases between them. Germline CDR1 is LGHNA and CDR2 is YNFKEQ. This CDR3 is CASSQELLGVNNYGYTF. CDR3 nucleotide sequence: TGTGCCAGCAGCCAAGAATTGTTAGGCGTAAATAACTATGGCTACACCTTC.

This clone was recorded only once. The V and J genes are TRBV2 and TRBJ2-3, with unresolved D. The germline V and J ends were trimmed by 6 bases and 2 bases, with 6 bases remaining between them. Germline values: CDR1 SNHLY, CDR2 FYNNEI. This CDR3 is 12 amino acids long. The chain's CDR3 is CASRDLTDTQYF. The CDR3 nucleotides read TGTGCCAGCAGAGACCTCACAGATACGCAGTATTTT.